A selection of T cell receptor beta chains follows, all from one sample in a study of response to subunit inactivated influenza vaccine. MiXCR, applied by TCRdb to the RT-PCR reads, yields one record per CDR3 protein. Of 610,000 or so distinct CDR3 sequences listed, 14% are singletons. The sample here was PBMCs from blood, taken about 12 days after vaccination. Receptors originate from a middle-aged man who received an inactivated influenza vaccine. Each CDR3 is given with its conserved first and last residue. D genes are given only for firm matches. Size values are once, few and many counts, or a class for expanded clones, and some rows have none.

D	size	J	V	DNA	CDR3
.	.	TRBJ2-5	TRBV20-1	TGCAGTGCTAGAGATGGAGGGGGCTCCCAAGAGACCCAGTACTTC	CSARDGGGSQETQYF
.	many	TRBJ2-7	TRBV5-5	TGTGCCAGCAGCTTAGGCCCGGAGCAGTACTTC	CASSLGPEQYF
.	many	TRBJ1-2	TRBV5-1	TGCGCCAGCAGCTTACAGGGCCAACTCTATGGCTACACCTTC	CASSLQGQLYGYTF
TRBD2	few	TRBJ2-5	TRBV6-1	TGTGCCAGCAGCCCAGCGGGGATACGGGGGACCCAGTACTTC	CASSPAGIRGTQYF
.	few	TRBJ2-4	TRBV7-2	TGTGCCAGCAGCTTAGTTCAGGGGTGGAAAAACATTCAGTACTTC	CASSLVQGWKNIQYF
.	.	TRBJ2-1	TRBV7-2	TGTGCCAGCAGCCGTGGCGGGACCACCTACAATGAGCAGTTCTTC	CASSRGGTTYNEQFF
.	few	TRBJ2-7	TRBV10-3	TGTGCCATCAGAACCTACCGGGACAAGGCCTACGAGCAGTACTTC	CAIRTYRDKAYEQYF
.	few	TRBJ2-1	TRBV12-3/TRBV12-4	TGTGCCAGCAGTTTATCGGGACATGACAATGAGCAGTTCTTC	CASSLSGHDNEQFF
TRBD2	few	TRBJ2-1	TRBV12-3/TRBV12-4	TGTGCCAGCAGTCCTGGGGCTAGCGGGTTTCCCTACAATGAGCAGTTCTTC	CASSPGASGFPYNEQFF
.	few	TRBJ2-7	TRBV29-1	TGCAGCGTTGATGACGGCTCCTACGAGCAGTACTTC	CSVDDGSYEQYF
.	.	TRBJ2-7	TRBV10-3	TGTGCCATCAGTGAGAACGGCTCCTACGAGCAGTACTTC	CAISENGSYEQYF
.	.	TRBJ2-1	TRBV6-1	TGTGCCAGCAGTGAAGGATCCTGGACTAGAAGGGGGCATGAGCAGTTCTTC	CASSEGSWTRRGHEQFF
.	few	TRBJ2-7	TRBV5-1	TGCGCCAGCCAAAAGGACGTGCCGTACGAGCAGTACTTC	CASQKDVPYEQYF
TRBD1	.	TRBJ2-2	TRBV11-2	TGTGCCAGCAGCTACCGGGACAGGGACACCGGGGAGCTGTTTTTT	CASSYRDRDTGELFF
.	few	TRBJ1-1	TRBV5-1	TGCGCCAGCAGCTATTTCGGACCCGACAACACTGAAGCTTTCTTT	CASSYFGPDNTEAFF
.	.	TRBJ2-1	TRBV19	TGTGCCAGTAGTATCAACACGGGGGAAGAGTTCTTC	CASSINTGEEFF
TRBD2	.	TRBJ2-4	TRBV28	TGTGCCAGCAGGGGACTAGCGGGAGCACTAGCCAAAAACATTCAGTACTTC	CASRGLAGALAKNIQYF
TRBD1	few	TRBJ2-5	TRBV18	TGTGCCAGCTCAACATCCGGGACAGGGGGGATGAAGACCCAGTACTTC	CASSTSGTGGMKTQYF
.	few	TRBJ1-4	TRBV7-9	TGTGCCAGCAGCCCGTTCTCAACTAATGAAAAACTGTTTTTT	CASSPFSTNEKLFF
.	.	TRBJ2-7	TRBV4-2	TGTGCCAGCAGCCAGCGGAGGGATAGCTCCTACGAGCAGTACTTC	CASSQRRDSSYEQYF
.	few	TRBJ1-4	TRBV4-2	TGTGCCAGCAGCCAAGAACCGGGGACTAATGAAAAACTGTTTTTT	CASSQEPGTNEKLFF
TRBD2	many	TRBJ2-3	TRBV20-1	TGCAGTGCTAGAGAACTAGCGGGAGCAACAGATACGCAGTATTTT	CSARELAGATDTQYF
.	many	TRBJ2-3	TRBV2	TGTGCCAGCACCTTTCTAGATACGCAGTATTTT	CASTFLDTQYF
.	.	TRBJ2-7	TRBV28	TGTGCCAGCATCCTAGGGCGAGGGTACGAGCAGTACTTC	CASILGRGYEQYF
.	.	TRBJ2-2	TRBV3-1	TGTGCCAGCAGCCAACTCCTGGGGGGGCCCGGGGAGCTGTTTTTT	CASSQLLGGPGELFF
.	.	TRBJ1-6	TRBV7-2	TGTGCCAGCAGCTTAGATCTCGGGGCGCCCCTCCACTTT	CASSLDLGAPLHF
.	.	TRBJ2-7	TRBV5-1	TGCGCCAGCAGCTTGGAGGGTCTAGGCTACGAGCAGTACTTC	CASSLEGLGYEQYF
.	few	TRBJ2-2	TRBV12-3/TRBV12-4	TGTGCCAGCAGTTTAGGCGGGGTCGGGGCCGGGGAGCTGTTTTTT	CASSLGGVGAGELFF
.	.	TRBJ2-3	TRBV21-1	TGTGCCAGCAGCACCGGGCGTGGCGGCAAAAGCACAGATACGCAGTATTTT	CASSTGRGGKSTDTQYF
TRBD2	few	TRBJ2-4	TRBV28	TGTGCCAGCAAACCGGCTAGCGGGGTATGGGGAAACATTCAGTACTTC	CASKPASGVWGNIQYF
TRBD1	many	TRBJ2-2	TRBV2	TGTGCCAGCACGTCAGGGGGCTTGGACACCGGGGAGCTGTTTTTT	CASTSGGLDTGELFF
.	few	TRBJ1-6	TRBV27	TGTGCCAGCAGTTCGTCGCGGATAGGACAGAGTTATAATTCACCCCTCCACTTT	CASSSSRIGQSYNSPLHF
.	.	TRBJ2-7	TRBV6-5	TGTGCCAGCAGGTACACACAAACCTACGAGCAGTACTTC	CASRYTQTYEQYF
.	few	TRBJ2-5	TRBV7-2	TGTGCCAGCAGCTTAGCATTTTCAGAGACCCAGTACTTC	CASSLAFSETQYF
TRBD1	.	TRBJ2-3	TRBV2	TGTGCCAGAGAGGGACAGGGAGCAGCAGATACGCAGTATTTT	CAREGQGAADTQYF
.	.	TRBJ1-1	TRBV7-2	TGTGCCAGCAGTCCACCGAGTGGGAGCGCTTTCTTT	CASSPPSGSAFF
.	.	TRBJ2-7	TRBV24-1	TGTGCCACCAGTGCGGGAGGACAGTCCTACGAGCAGTACTTC	CATSAGGQSYEQYF
.	once	TRBJ2-3	TRBV10-3	TGTGCCATCAGTGAGTCGGGACACGGGGCACAGGGTACGCAGTATTTT	CAISESGHGAQGTQYF
TRBD1	.	TRBJ1-3	TRBV5-1	TGCGCCAGCAGCCCGGGACAGGGGGACTCTGGAAACACCATATATTTT	CASSPGQGDSGNTIYF
TRBD1	.	TRBJ1-5	TRBV20-1	TGCAGTGCTAGAAAAGGGACAGATCAGCCCCAGCATTTT	CSARKGTDQPQHF